The 10 T cell receptor beta chains in this list originate from one sample, sequenced in a study of CD8 T cells in ankylosing spondylitis (dated by TCRdb to about 2017). The library was generated by 5' RACE. TCRdb records Illumina HiSeq 2500 as the sequencer. TCRdb handled the public reads itself, with Q25 trimming in fastp and clone calling in MiXCR, and kept productive beta chains. Each entry merges the rows of one CDR3 protein and shows their most common DNA and genes. Present in this sample are some 840,000 distinct CDR3 sequences, roughly 12% of which were seen just once. The ten largest clones capture 0.45% to 0.6% of the sample. Their cognate antigens are unknown. Study-wide conclusions, independent of this receptor: Blood from ankylosing spondylitis patients appeared to be characterized by a TCR beta motif composed of about eight highly homologous amino acid variants.

Sequencing was carried out using blood, either unsorted or a sorted T cell fraction (not recorded which). Receptor source: a male donor with ankylosing spondylitis.

V gene TRBV10-1 combines with J gene TRBJ1-3, with TRBD1 as a possible D gene (5 bases). Deletions cut 9 bases from V and 5 bases from J, with 11 bases between. The CDR3 extends over 12 amino acids. CDR1 and CDR2 from the germline V gene are WNHNN and SYGVQD (reference sequence). The CDR3 DNA reads TGCGCCAGAAGGACATTGCGAAACACCATATATTTT. Its translation is CARRTLRNTIYF.

This clonotype was counted many times. The chain uses TRBV20-1 and TRBJ1-2, with a tentative D call TRBD1 (6 bases). CDR1 is DFQATT and CDR2 is SNEGSKA in the germline V gene (reference sequence). The V end was cut by 3 bases, the J end by 4 bases, with 12 bases between. The CDR3 spans 13 residues. For the CDR3, the DNA is TGCAGTGCTAGTGGGGGGCTGGGCTATGGCTACACCTTC. This encodes CSASGGLGYGYTF.

This clonotype occurred a few times. This rearrangement joins TRBV7-2 to TRBJ2-1, with no clear D. V lost 4 bases to trimming and J lost 6 bases, with 16 bases between them. This CDR3 comprises 15 residues. CDR1 and CDR2 from the germline V gene are SGHTA and FQGNSA. CDR3 residues: CASSSMTGRLNEQFF. The CDR3 DNA reads as TGTGCCAGCAGCTCCATGACTGGACGCCTCAATGAGCAGTTCTTC.

This clonotype has only a few counts. The chain couples TRBV9 to TRBJ2-3; 8 positions match TRBD1. V trimming: 4 bases; J trimming: 1 base; junction bases outside the gene matches: 8. Germline values: CDR1 SGDLS, CDR2 YYNGEE. The CDR3 covers 16 residues. The CDR3 DNA follows: TGTGCCAGCAGCTCCGGCGTGACAGGGGGCACAGATACGCAGTATTTT. Protein: CASSSGVTGGTDTQYF. Full variable domain (outside the CDR3, taken from reference TRBV9 and TRBJ2-3): DSGVTQTPKHLITATGQRVTLRCSPRSGDLSVYWYQQSLDQGLQFLIQYYNGEERAKGNILERFSAQQFPDLHSELNLSSLELGDSALYFCASSSGVTGGTDTQYFGPGTRLTVL.

This clonotype was seen a few times. The chain joins TRBV7-9 to TRBJ2-7; a possible D gene is TRBD2 (6 bases). V was cut by 8 bases and J by 6 bases, with 14 bases left in between. This CDR3 is built from 12 residues. CDR1 and CDR2 (germline): SEHNR, FQNEAQ (reference sequence). The CDR3 sequence: CASPSGGLEQYF. In nucleotides, the CDR3 is TGTGCCAGCCCCTCCGGGGGTCTCGAGCAGTACTTC.

This clonotype came up a few times. The rearrangement links TRBV7-8 to TRBJ2-1, with D possibly TRBD1 on 5 matching bases. V lost 5 bases and J 7 bases, leaving 15 bases between the germline ends. Germline V gives CDR1 SGHVS, CDR2 FQNEAQ. This CDR3 comprises 14 residues. The CDR3 loop reads CASSASRGNNEQFF. The CDR3 DNA sequence: TGTGCCAGCAGCGCAAGTAGGGGCAATAATGAGCAGTTCTTC.

In this sample, this clonotype turned up many times. The chain couples TRBV12-3 or TRBV12-4 to TRBJ1-6; maybe TRBD1 (5 bases). Trimming took 5 bases from V and 14 from J, leaving 16 bases between them. This CDR3 comprises 13 residues. The CDR3 coding sequence is TGTGCCAGCAGTCCGGGCGGGACGTCTACCCTCCACTTT. The encoded protein is CASSPGGTSTLHF.

This clonotype has at least ten counts. The J gene is TRBJ2-3, the V gene TRBV20-1; no reliable D call. The germline CDR1 and CDR2 sequences are DFQATT and SNEGSKA (reference sequence). V was cut by 6 bases and J by 4 bases, with 20 bases left in between. The CDR3 is 15 residues long. CDR3 amino acids: CSATIPRFSPDTQYF. The CDR3 nucleotides read TGCAGTGCCACCATTCCACGTTTTAGTCCAGATACGCAGTATTTT.

The chain has TRBV12-3 or TRBV12-4 and TRBJ1-2, with TRBD1 matching 7 bases. The V segment lost 6 bases and the J segment 13 bases; nucleotides outside the gene matches: 11. This CDR3 is 12 amino acids long. CDR3 sequence reads: CASSFTPRQGTF. DNA of the CDR3: TGTGCCAGCAGCTTTACCCCCAGACAGGGCACCTTC.

This clonotype has at least ten counts. The chain has TRBV29-1 and TRBJ2-2; maybe TRBD1 (6 bases). The CDR3 is 14 residues long. The V gene lost 6 bases and the J gene lost 0 bases, with 11 bases spanning the gap. Germline V lookup: CDR1 SQVTM, CDR2 ANQGSEA. CDR3 sequence (DNA): TGCAGCGTACCGGGACACTCGAACACCGGGGAGCTGTTTTTT. Its protein is CSVPGHSNTGELFF.